This T cell receptor beta chain was observed in a study of graft-versus-host responses after intestinal transplantation. Whole-study context: Tacrolimus and steroids were given for around 3 years to all recipients after anti-thymocyte globulin induction.

A remark on this clone: Its antigen is currently unknown.

This CDR3 is built from 13 residues. CDR1 MNHEY and CDR2 SVGAGI come from the germline V gene. This table comes from immunoSEQ multiplex PCR, and its TCRdb copy is limited to in-frame clones, with some not included. The repertoire holds over 90,000 clones, with around 91% as singletons. The chain employs TRBV6-5 and TRBJ2-5, with 9 bases aligning to TRBD2. The J call is doubtful: the DNA matches TRBJ2-7 better. The sample here was unstimulated CD4+ T cells sorted from spleen or lymph node cells, taken before transplant. The clonotype was recovered from a human donor who was the organ donor for an intestinal transplant. The CDR3, as DNA: TGTGCCAGCAGGGGCGGGGGGGCGTACGAGCAGTACTTC. Translation: CASRGGGAYEQYF.